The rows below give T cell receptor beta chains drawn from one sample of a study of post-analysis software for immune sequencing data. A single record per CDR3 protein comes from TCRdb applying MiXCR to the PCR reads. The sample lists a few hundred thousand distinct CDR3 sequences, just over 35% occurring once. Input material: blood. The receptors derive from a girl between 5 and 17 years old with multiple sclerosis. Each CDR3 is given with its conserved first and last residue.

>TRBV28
CASSLGGLGQETQYF
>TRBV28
CAGRSGGQENTEAFF
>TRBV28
CASSSPWAGVSFGNQPQHF
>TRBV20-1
CSARMGRNSYNEQFF
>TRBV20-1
CSASGAGVSYEQYF
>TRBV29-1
CSVGERGTEAFF
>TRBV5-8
CASSLYPPPGELFF
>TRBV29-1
CSVDSTGKGYEQYF
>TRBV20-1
CSARDRRQLMNTGAFF
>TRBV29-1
CSVGEGTGYGYTF
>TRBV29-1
CSVEAGYEQYF
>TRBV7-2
CASGAGGWEQFF
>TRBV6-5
CASSPGQGYTIYF
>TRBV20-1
CSARDNEKLFF
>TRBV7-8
CASSLGQGFGYTF
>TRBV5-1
CASSEGGVTGIQYF
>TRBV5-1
CASSRGFGAEETQYF
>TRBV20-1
CSANDREPSGETQYF
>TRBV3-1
CASRQTGRVNKNIQYF
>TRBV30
CALGRANTEAFF
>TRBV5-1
CVSSWGTSGSPDTQYF
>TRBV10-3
CAISDDRGQRETQYF